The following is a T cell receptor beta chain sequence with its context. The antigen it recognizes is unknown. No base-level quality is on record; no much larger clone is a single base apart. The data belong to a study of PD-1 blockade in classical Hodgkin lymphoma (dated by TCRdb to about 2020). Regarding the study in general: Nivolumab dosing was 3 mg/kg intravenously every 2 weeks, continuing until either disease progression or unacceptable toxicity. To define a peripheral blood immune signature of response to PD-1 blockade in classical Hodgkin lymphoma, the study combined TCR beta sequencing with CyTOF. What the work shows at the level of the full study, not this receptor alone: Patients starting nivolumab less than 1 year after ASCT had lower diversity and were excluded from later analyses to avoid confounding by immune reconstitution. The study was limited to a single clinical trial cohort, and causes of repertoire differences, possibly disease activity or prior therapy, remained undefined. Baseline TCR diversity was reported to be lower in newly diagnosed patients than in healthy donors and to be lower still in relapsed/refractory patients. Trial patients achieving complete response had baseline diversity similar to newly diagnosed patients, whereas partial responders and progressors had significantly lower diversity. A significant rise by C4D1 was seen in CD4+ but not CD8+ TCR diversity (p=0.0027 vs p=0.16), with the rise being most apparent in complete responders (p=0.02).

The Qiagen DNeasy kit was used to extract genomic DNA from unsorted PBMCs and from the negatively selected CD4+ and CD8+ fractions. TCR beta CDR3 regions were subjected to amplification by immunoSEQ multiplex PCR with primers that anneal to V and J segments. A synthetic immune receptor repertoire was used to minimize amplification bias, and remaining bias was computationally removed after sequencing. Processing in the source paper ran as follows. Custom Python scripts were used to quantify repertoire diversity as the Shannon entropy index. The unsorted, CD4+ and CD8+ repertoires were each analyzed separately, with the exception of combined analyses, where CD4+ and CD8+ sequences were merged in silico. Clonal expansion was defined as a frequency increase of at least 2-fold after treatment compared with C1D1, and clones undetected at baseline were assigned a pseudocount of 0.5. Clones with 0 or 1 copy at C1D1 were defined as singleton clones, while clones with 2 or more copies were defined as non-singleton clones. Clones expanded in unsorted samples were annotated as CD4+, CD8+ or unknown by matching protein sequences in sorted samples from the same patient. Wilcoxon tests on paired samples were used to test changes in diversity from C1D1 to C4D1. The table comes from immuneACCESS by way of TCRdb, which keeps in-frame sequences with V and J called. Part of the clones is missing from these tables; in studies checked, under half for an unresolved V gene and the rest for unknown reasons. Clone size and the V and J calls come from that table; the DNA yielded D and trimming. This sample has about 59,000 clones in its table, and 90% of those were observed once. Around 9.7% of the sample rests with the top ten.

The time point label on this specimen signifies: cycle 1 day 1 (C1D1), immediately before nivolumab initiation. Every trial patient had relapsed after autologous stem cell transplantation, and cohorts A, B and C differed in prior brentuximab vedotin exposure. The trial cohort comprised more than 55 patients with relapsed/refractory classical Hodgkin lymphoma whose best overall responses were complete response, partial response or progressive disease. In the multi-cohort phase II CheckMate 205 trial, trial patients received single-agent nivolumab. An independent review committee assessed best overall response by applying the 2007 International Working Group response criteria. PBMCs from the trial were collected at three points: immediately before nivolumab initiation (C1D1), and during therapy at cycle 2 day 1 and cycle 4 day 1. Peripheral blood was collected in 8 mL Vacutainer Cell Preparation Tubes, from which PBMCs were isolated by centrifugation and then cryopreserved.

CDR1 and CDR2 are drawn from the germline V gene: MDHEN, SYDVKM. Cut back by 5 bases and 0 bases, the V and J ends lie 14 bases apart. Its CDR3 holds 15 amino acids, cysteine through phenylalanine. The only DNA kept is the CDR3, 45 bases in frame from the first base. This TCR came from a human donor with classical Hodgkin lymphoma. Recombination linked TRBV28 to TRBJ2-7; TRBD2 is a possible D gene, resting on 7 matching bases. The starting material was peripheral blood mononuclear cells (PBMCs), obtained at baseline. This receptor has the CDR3 CASSIPGGDSYEQYF. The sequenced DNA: TGTGCCAGCAGTATTCCGGGGGGCGACTCCTACGAGCAGTACTTC.